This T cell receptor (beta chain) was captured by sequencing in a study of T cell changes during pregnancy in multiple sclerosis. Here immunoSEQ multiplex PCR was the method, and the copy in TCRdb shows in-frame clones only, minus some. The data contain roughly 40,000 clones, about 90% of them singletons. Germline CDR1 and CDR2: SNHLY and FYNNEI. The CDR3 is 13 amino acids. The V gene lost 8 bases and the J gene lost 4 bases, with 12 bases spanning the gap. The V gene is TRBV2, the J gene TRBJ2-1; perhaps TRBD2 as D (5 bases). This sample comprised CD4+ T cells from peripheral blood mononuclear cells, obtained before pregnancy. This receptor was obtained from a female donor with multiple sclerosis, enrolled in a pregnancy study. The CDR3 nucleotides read TGTGCCAGCTCCCTGAGAGGGTACAATGAGCAGTTCTTC. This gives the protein CASSLRGYNEQFF.